This TCR beta chain emerged from a study of PD-L1 blockade in urothelial cancer. The wider study: Analysis of blood occurred 3 weeks (second dose) and 6 weeks after treatment start.

The method was immunoSEQ multiplex PCR; TCRdb's version includes in-frame clones alone and lacks a portion of them. The sample contains approximately 100,000 clones, approximately 86% of which appear only once. Trimming took 2 bases from V and 5 from J, leaving 9 bases between them. The CDR3 is made up of 13 amino acids. Germline V gene sequence: CDR1 KGHSH, CDR2 LQKENI. The specimen comprised PBMCs, sampled around atezolizumab (anti-PD-L1) treatment. The clonotype originates from a man aged 45-65 years with urothelial cancer. The chain links TRBV18 to TRBJ2-5; no clear D gene. The CDR3 nucleotides read TGTGCCAGCTCACCATCGGAGTGGGAGACCCAGTACTTC. It encodes CASSPSEWETQYF.